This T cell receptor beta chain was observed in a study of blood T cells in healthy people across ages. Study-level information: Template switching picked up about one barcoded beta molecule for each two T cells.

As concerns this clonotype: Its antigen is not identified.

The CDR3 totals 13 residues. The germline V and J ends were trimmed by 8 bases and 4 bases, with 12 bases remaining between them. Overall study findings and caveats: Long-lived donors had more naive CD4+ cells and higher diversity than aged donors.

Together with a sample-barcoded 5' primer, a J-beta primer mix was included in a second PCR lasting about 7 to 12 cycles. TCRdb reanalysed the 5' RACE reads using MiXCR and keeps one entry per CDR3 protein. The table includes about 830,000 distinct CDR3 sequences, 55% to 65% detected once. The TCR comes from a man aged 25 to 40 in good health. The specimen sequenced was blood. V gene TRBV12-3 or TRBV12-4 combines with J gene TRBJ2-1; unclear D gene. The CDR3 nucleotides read TGTGCCAGCGCCTGGAACTTTTACAATGAGCAGTTCTTC. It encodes CASAWNFYNEQFF.